The sample holds a few counts of the clone carrying this T cell receptor (beta chain). Its antigen is still unknown. The data originate from a study of T cell repertoires in cytomegalovirus infection. The overall study: Evidence of both CMV infection and a matching HLA type came from public TCR beta signatures.

General study points: In two of eight donors, the top clonotype was HLA-C-restricted CMV-specific. Using cumulative public TCR beta family frequency, the authors identified those who carried CMV together with the relevant HLA.

TCRdb recomputed calls from the reads with MiXCR, one row per CDR3 protein. The table includes approximately 160,000 distinct CDR3 sequences, 15% to 20% detected once. The CDR3 contains 15 residues. In germline, CDR1 is SGHDN, CDR2 FVKESK. V shed 2 bases, J shed 2 bases, and the junction held 2 bases outside the gene matches. The V gene is TRBV14, the J gene TRBJ2-3, with 9 bases identical to TRBD2. Sequenced material: CD8+ T cells from PBMCs. This TCR was recovered from a human donor in good health (CMV status not recorded). Some clones in this sample may be carry-over from other donors' samples. The CDR3 bases are TGTGCCAGCAGCCAACTAGCGGGACCCACAGATACGCAGTATTTT. Amino acids: CASSQLAGPTDTQYF.